The clone carrying this T cell receptor (beta chain) appeared a few times. This sample stems from a study of cytomegalovirus exposure and HLA in healthy donors. Study-wide background: Early released data had about 80 million unique TCRs, all coming from HLA-typed donors.

The CDR3 sequence is 13 residues long. Germline V gives CDR1 ENHRY, CDR2 SYGVKD. V shed 10 bases, J shed 4 bases, and the junction held 6 bases outside the gene matches. It was with 60 Vbeta and 13 Jbeta primers that the PCR ran. Method: immunoSEQ multiplex PCR; TCRdb's copy keeps in-frame clones and lacks some. The repertoire consists of about 150,000 clones, with over 8% occurring once and the leading ten covering about 2%. This clonotype originated in a male donor in good health and CMV-seronegative. The rearrangement links TRBV10-3 to TRBJ2-3, with TRBD1 matching over 9 bases. Sequences were obtained from PBMCs. The chain's CDR3 is CATTTGGADTQYF. CDR3 bases: TGTGCCACCACCACAGGGGGCGCAGATACGCAGTATTTT.